This T cell receptor beta chain comes out of a study of CD8 T cells in ankylosing spondylitis. Overall study results and limits: Blood of patients with ankylosing spondylitis appeared to be characterized by a TCR beta motif of eight highly homologous variants. Reactive arthritis synovial fluid and blood previously showed some of these motif variants.

Quantitative 5'-RACE with molecular barcodes generated TCR beta libraries. Each CDR3 protein is one row after TCRdb ran MiXCR on the 5' RACE reads. The sample includes roughly 370,000 distinct CDR3 sequences, 20% to 25% of them seen just once. Worth noting for this clonotype: Its antigen is currently unknown.

There are 14 residues in the CDR3. V gave up 4 bases and J gave up 4 bases, with 14 bases separating them. In germline, CDR1 is SGHRS, CDR2 YFSETQ. The chain has TRBV5-1 and TRBJ1-1; perhaps TRBD1 as D (6 bases). This TCR came from a male donor with ankylosing spondylitis. Sequenced sample: blood, either unsorted or a sorted T cell fraction (not recorded which). The CDR3 protein is CASSPSPGATEAFF. The CDR3 DNA follows: TGCGCCAGCAGCCCCAGCCCGGGGGCCACTGAAGCTTTCTTT.